Listed below are T cell receptor beta chains from one sample, sequenced in a study of blood T cell repertoires in COVID-19. Profiling relied on immunoSEQ multiplex PCR, and the TCRdb table lists in-frame clones only, not all of them. The repertoire has roughly 68,000 clones, 85% to 90% of them found once; the top ten carry around 10%. Sequences were obtained from PBMCs or T cells enriched from blood (not recorded which). The receptors derive from a woman aged 40 to 49 who had recovered from COVID-19. The CDR3 runs from the conserved cysteine through the conserved F or W. Each record gives: clone size, D gene, J gene, V gene, CDR3 protein, CDR3 DNA. A D gene is named only where the DNA matches it firmly. Not all rows give a size; the values are once, few, many and, for expanded clones, a class.

abundance: .; d_gene: .; j_gene: TRBJ1-5; v_gene: TRBV20-1; CDR3aa: CSASPLYAQDTYQPQHF; CDR3nt: TGCAGTGCTAGTCCCTTGTACGCACAGGATACCTATCAGCCCCAGCATTTT
abundance: .; d_gene: .; j_gene: TRBJ1-1; v_gene: TRBV5-1; CDR3aa: CASSATQVGTEAFF; CDR3nt: TGCGCCAGCAGCGCCACCCAGGTGGGCACTGAAGCTTTCTTT
abundance: .; d_gene: .; j_gene: TRBJ2-7; v_gene: TRBV5-6; CDR3aa: CASSRPRASYEQYF; CDR3nt: TGTGCCAGCAGCCGACCGAGGGCCTCCTACGAGCAGTACTTC
abundance: .; d_gene: .; j_gene: TRBJ1-2; v_gene: TRBV21-1; CDR3aa: CASSNWAETGYTF; CDR3nt: TGTGCCAGCAGCAATTGGGCCGAGACCGGCTACACCTTC
abundance: once; d_gene: TRBD1; j_gene: TRBJ2-4; v_gene: TRBV7-9; CDR3aa: CASSPGQGAAKNIQYF; CDR3nt: TGTGCCAGCAGCCCGGGACAGGGGGCAGCCAAAAACATTCAGTACTTC
abundance: .; d_gene: TRBD1; j_gene: TRBJ1-2; v_gene: TRBV19; CDR3aa: CASSIQGVRNYGYTF; CDR3nt: TGTGCCAGTAGTATCCAGGGGGTGCGGAACTATGGCTACACCTTC
abundance: .; d_gene: TRBD1; j_gene: TRBJ1-2; v_gene: TRBV12-3/TRBV12-4; CDR3aa: CASSGQGYYGYTF; CDR3nt: TGTGCCAGCAGTGGACAGGGGTACTATGGCTACACCTTC
abundance: .; d_gene: TRBD2; j_gene: TRBJ2-1; v_gene: TRBV28; CDR3aa: CASSPIWGDISSGGVSYNEQFF; CDR3nt: TGTGCCAGCAGTCCGATTTGGGGAGATATAAGTAGCGGGGGAGTCTCCTACAATGAGCAGTTCTTC
abundance: .; d_gene: .; j_gene: TRBJ1-2; v_gene: TRBV27; CDR3aa: CASSLSSGFNYGYTF; CDR3nt: TGTGCCAGCAGTTTATCATCCGGGTTTAACTATGGCTACACCTTC
abundance: few; d_gene: TRBD1; j_gene: TRBJ1-2; v_gene: TRBV6-5; CDR3aa: CASSSRTGGLGGYTF; CDR3nt: TGTGCCAGCAGTTCTCGGACAGGGGGGCTCGGAGGCTACACCTTC
abundance: .; d_gene: .; j_gene: TRBJ1-3; v_gene: TRBV6-5; CDR3aa: CASSGQSRAGNTIYF; CDR3nt: TGTGCCAGCAGCGGACAGTCCCGAGCTGGAAACACCATATATTTT
abundance: .; d_gene: TRBD1; j_gene: TRBJ2-5; v_gene: TRBV13; CDR3aa: CASTLNRGSGETQYF; CDR3nt: TGTGCCAGCACCCTAAACAGGGGTTCTGGAGAGACCCAGTACTTC
abundance: .; d_gene: TRBD1; j_gene: TRBJ1-1; v_gene: TRBV29-1; CDR3aa: CSVLTGANTEAFF; CDR3nt: TGCAGCGTTCTAACAGGGGCGAACACTGAAGCTTTCTTT
abundance: .; d_gene: TRBD2; j_gene: TRBJ2-3; v_gene: TRBV7-6; CDR3aa: CASSLKGLAGGRADTQYF; CDR3nt: TGTGCCAGCAGCTTAAAGGGGCTAGCGGGGGGCCGGGCAGATACGCAGTATTTT